The 12 T cell receptor beta chains below were found in one sample sequenced in a study of vaccination effects on CD4 cells after COVID-19. Assay used: immunoSEQ multiplex PCR; TCRdb lists only in-frame clones, some missing. Of about 57,000 clones in the sample, nearly 80% were seen once. Following a roughly 11-day culture, CD4+ T cells were purified. All participants had two doses of either the BNT162b2 or mRNA-1273 vaccine. Their target antigens are unknown. Sequences were derived from CD4+ T cells from PBMCs cultured without peptide, sampled after COVID-19 vaccination. These receptors all stem from a human donor who received a COVID-19 vaccine.

This rearrangement joins TRBV27 to TRBJ2-7; perhaps TRBD1 as D (6 bases). The CDR3 loop spans 16 amino acids. The germline CDR1 and CDR2 sequences are MNHEY and SMNVEV (reference sequence). V was trimmed by 3 bases and J by 6 bases, leaving 21 bases between them. The CDR3 here is CASSFEGQRRTGEQYF. The CDR3 bases are TGTGCCAGCAGTTTTGAAGGACAGAGAAGGACTGGCGAGCAGTACTTC.

CDR3 DNA sequence: TGTGCCAGTAGTATCTGGCGGGACAAGGGCTACACCTTC. This codes for CASSIWRDKGYTF. The rearrangement uses TRBV19 and TRBJ1-2; D possibly corresponds to TRBD1 (6 bases). V dropped 3 bases and J dropped 8 bases, with 13 bases sitting between them. The germline V gene has CDR1 LNHDA and CDR2 SQIVND (reference sequence). The CDR3 has 13 residues.

J is TRBJ2-5 and V is TRBV5-4, with 9 bases identical to TRBD2. Germline assignment: CDR1 SGHNT and CDR2 YYREEE (reference sequence). V was clipped by 0 bases and J by 5 bases; unmatched bases: 8. The CDR3 runs 16 residues. CDR3 sequence reads: CASSLEVAGVGETQYF. CDR3 sequence (DNA): TGTGCCAGCAGCTTGGAGGTAGCGGGAGTTGGGGAGACCCAGTACTTC.

V and J are TRBV30 and TRBJ2-2; a possible D gene is TRBD2 (6 bases). The V gene's germline CDR1 is GTSNPN and CDR2 SVGIG (reference sequence). CDR3 length equals 15 residues. With 4 bases removed from V and 2 bases from J, the gap between germline ends came to 14 bases. The CDR3 coding sequence is TGTGCCTGGATCCGAGCCGCGGGAAACACCGGGGAGCTGTTTTTT. Its protein product is CAWIRAAGNTGELFF.

The rearrangement uses TRBV27 and TRBJ1-6; possibly TRBD1 for D (5 bases). Germline V lookup: CDR1 MNHEY, CDR2 SMNVEV (reference sequence). The CDR3 runs 16 residues. With 8 bases removed from V and 0 bases from J, the gap between germline ends came to 14 bases. The CDR3 nucleotides are TGTGCCAGCCCAATAAAACAGGTCTCCTATAATTCACCCCTCCACTTT. Translating gives CASPIKQVSYNSPLHF.

This clone showed up just once. V is TRBV5-1 and J is TRBJ2-5, with D hard to call. The CDR3 is made up of 13 amino acids. In germline, CDR1 is SGHRS, CDR2 YFSETQ. V shed 4 bases and J shed 5 bases, with 12 bases lying between them. Here the CDR3 DNA reads TGCGCCAGCAGCCCCTCGGCATGGGAGACCCAGTACTTC. Protein: CASSPSAWETQYF.

The J gene is TRBJ1-1, the V gene TRBV7-8; D gene ambiguous. Looked up from germline, CDR1 is SGHVS and CDR2 is FQNEAQ. V was clipped by 1 base and J by 11 bases, with 8 bases between them. This CDR3 has 11 residues. The CDR3 loop reads CASSLGRMAFF. The CDR3 DNA follows: TGTGCCAGCAGCTTAGGACGTATGGCTTTCTTT.

The chain joins TRBV6-5 to TRBJ2-7, with a tentative D call TRBD2 (5 bases). The CDR3 totals 15 residues. Germline V gene sequence: CDR1 MNHEY, CDR2 SVGAGI. Trimming took 2 bases from V and 0 from J, leaving 11 bases between them. In DNA, the CDR3 is TGTGCCAGCAGTTACGGGCCGGGAAGCTCCTACGAGCAGTACTTC. It specifies CASSYGPGSSYEQYF.

This chain joins TRBV28 and TRBJ2-5, with D possibly matching TRBD1 (5 bases). Per the germline V gene, CDR1 is MDHEN and CDR2 is SYDVKM. Trimming took 9 bases from V and 2 from J, leaving 10 bases between them. CDR3 size: 12 residues. This CDR3 is CASRGSQETQYF. The CDR3 region has the DNA TGTGCCAGTAGGGGCTCACAAGAGACCCAGTACTTC. The full variable domain, with the rest looked up from reference TRBV28 and TRBJ2-5, is DVKVTQSSRYLVKRTGEKVFLECVQDMDHENMFWYRQDPGLGLRLIYFSYDVKMKEKGDIPEGYSVSREKKERFSLILESASTNQTSMYLCASRGSQETQYFGPGTRLLVL.

The chain has TRBV6-1 and TRBJ1-2, with D possibly TRBD1 on 5 matching bases. Trimming took 2 bases from V and 4 from J, leaving 35 bases between them. Per the germline V gene, CDR1 is MNHNS and CDR2 is SASEGT. The CDR3 runs to 22 residues. CDR3 coding DNA: TGTGCCAGCAGTGAAAAGCGAGGATTAATCCGGGACCGCAGGCGTTCGGGCTATGGCTACACCTTC. Amino acid sequence: CASSEKRGLIRDRRRSGYGYTF.

The chain is built from TRBV7-3 and TRBJ2-1, with D possibly TRBD1 on 7 matching bases. The CDR3 spans 14 residues. CDR1 is SGHTA, CDR2 FQGTGA, per germline. Between the trimmed V and J ends, which lost 5 bases and 5 bases, there was a span of 13 bases. CDR3 amino acids: CASSLDREDNEQFF. CDR3 coding DNA: TGTGCCAGCAGCCTCGACAGGGAGGACAATGAGCAGTTCTTC.

This chain joins TRBV7-2 and TRBJ2-3; 15 positions match TRBD2. Germline values: CDR1 SGHTA, CDR2 FQGNSA. Germline trimming cut 3 bases from V and 6 bases from J; bases unmatched to any gene: 7. The CDR3 totals 17 residues. The DNA of the CDR3 is TGTGCCAGCAGCTTCCGGACTAGCGGGGGGGCACCCGATACGCAGTATTTT. It encodes CASSFRTSGGAPDTQYF.